This section outlines one TCR beta chain sequence together with its context. The authors' processing: Scientists estimated how many nucleated cells there were by amplifying reference gene primers. TCRdb's table, derived via immunoSEQ multiplex PCR, lists solely in-frame clones and lacks some. Clone size and V and J calls were adopted from that table, with D and trimming inferred from the DNA. The sample holds under 300,000 clones; around 86% are singletons and the top ten take about an eighth. This CDR3 has 13 amino acids. Germline CDR1 and CDR2: LGHDT and YNNKEL (reference sequence). Trimming stripped 1 base from V and 6 bases from J, with 7 bases between. These data belong to a study of blood T cell repertoires in COVID-19. Across the study: Collection of acute and convalescent COVID-19 samples took place in the United States, Italy and Spain. Sources were T cells, B-cell-depleted T cells, or PBMCs; the material itself was cDNA or gDNA.

This chain connects TRBV3-1 (or the pseudogene TRBV3-2) to TRBJ1-5, with D maybe TRBD1 (6 bases). Sequencing input: peripheral blood. The TCR originated in a human donor in a cohort sampled during active COVID-19. The CDR3 here is CASSQVRGQPQHF. Here the CDR3 DNA reads TGTGCCAGCAGCCAAGTCAGGGGTCAGCCCCAGCATTTT.